The 4 T cell receptor beta chains given below trace back to one sample, sequenced in a study of blood T cell repertoires in COVID-19. The method was immunoSEQ multiplex PCR; TCRdb's version includes in-frame clones alone and lacks a portion of them. The profile shows roughly 98,000 clones, 85% to 95% of them singletons. Sequenced: peripheral blood. All receptors derive from a woman aged 55-69 years with active COVID-19.

The chain couples TRBV25-1 to TRBJ2-3; TRBD2 agrees at 12 bases. The CDR3 runs to 17 residues. Germline V gene data show CDR1 as MGHDK and CDR2 as SYGVNS. Trimming cost V 4 bases and J 6 bases; bases outside gene matches: 11. DNA of the CDR3: TGTGCCAGCAGTGCTACCTCTAGCGGGGGGGCCGGGGATACGCAGTATTTT. As protein: CASSATSSGGAGDTQYF.

The V gene is TRBV7-8, the J gene TRBJ1-1; a weak D match, TRBD1 (5 bases). CDR3 length: 14 residues. The germline CDR1 and CDR2 sequences are SGHVS and FQNEAQ. V shed 0 bases and J shed 8 bases, with 13 bases lying between them. CDR3 residues: CASSLARGTLEAFF. For the CDR3, the DNA is TGTGCCAGCAGCTTAGCACGCGGGACCTTAGAAGCTTTCTTT.

This clone appeared a single time. This chain joins TRBV2 and TRBJ2-5; TRBD1 agrees at 7 bases. After removal of 8 bases from V and 5 bases from J, the junction contained 2 bases not matched to a gene. This CDR3 has 11 amino acids. The V gene's germline CDR1 is SNHLY and CDR2 FYNNEI. The CDR3 DNA is TGTGCCAGCGGACAGGTTGAGACCCAGTACTTC. Translated: CASGQVETQYF. The full variable domain, with the rest looked up from reference TRBV2 and TRBJ2-5, is EPEVTQTPSHQVTQMGQEVILRCVPISNHLYFYWYRQILGQKVEFLVSFYNNEISEKSEIFDDQFSVERPDGSNFTLKIRSTKLEDSAMYFCASGQVETQYFGPGTRLLVL.

The rearrangement uses TRBV5-1 and TRBJ1-1, with D perhaps matching TRBD1 (6 bases). The CDR3 totals 17 residues. CDR1 is SGHRS and CDR2 is YFSETQ in the germline V gene. Trimming removed 4 bases at V and 5 bases at J, with 24 bases between. The DNA for the CDR3 is TGCGCCAGCAGCCAATTAAACCAACTTCGGGGGGCGACTGAAGCTTTCTTT. Protein product: CASSQLNQLRGATEAFF.